These 26 T cell receptor beta chains were all obtained from the same sample, sequenced in a study of Ad26.COV2.S vaccination and SARS-CoV-2 variants. Some clones are missing from TCRdb's copy, which holds only in-frame ones; the method was immunoSEQ multiplex PCR. The sample records 350,000 to 450,000 clones, 83% being singletons. Treatment denoted: about 20 received Ad26.COV2.S at low or high dose, single or two shots; about five received placebo; per-sample allocation not given. The investigators took samples on day 63 after the first vaccine or placebo injection. This sample comprised peripheral blood, obtained in a trial of Ad26.COV2.S vaccine versus placebo. All receptors derive from a person between 18 and 65 years old who received the Ad26.COV2.S COVID-19 vaccine or a placebo.

V and J are TRBV7-9 and TRBJ2-2, with a weak D call TRBD2 (5 bases). Trimming left V 4 bases short and J 4 bases short, with 16 bases between. Germline values: CDR1 SEHNR, CDR2 FQNEAQ (reference sequence). The CDR3 contains 16 residues. Here the CDR3 reads CASSSYRTGFTGELFF. CDR3 sequence (DNA): TGTGCCAGCAGCTCTTATCGGACGGGATTCACCGGGGAGCTGTTTTTT. Drawing the rest from reference TRBV7-9 and TRBJ2-2, the complete variable domain is DTGVSQNPRHKITKRGQNVTFRCDPISEHNRLYWYRQTLGQGPEFLTYFQNEAQLEKSRLLSDRFSAERPKGSFSTLEIQRTEQGDSAMYLCASSSYRTGFTGELFFGEGSRLTVL.

The gene calls are TRBV30 and TRBJ2-5; unclear D gene. V lost 0 bases and J lost 4, with 6 bases in between. This CDR3 is 12 amino acids long. Germline CDR1 and CDR2: GTSNPN and SVGIG (reference sequence). The CDR3 loop is CAWSVNGETQYF. DNA of the CDR3: TGTGCCTGGAGTGTGAATGGAGAGACCCAGTACTTC.

The chain carries TRBV29-1 and TRBJ1-2, with 9 bases aligning to TRBD1. In germline, CDR1 is SQVTM, CDR2 ANQGSEA. This CDR3 contains 14 residues. V shed 7 bases, J shed 0 bases, and the junction held 6 bases outside the gene matches. Written as DNA, the CDR3 is TGCAGCGACGGACAGGGGAGGGCTAACTATGGCTACACCTTC. Translating gives CSDGQGRANYGYTF.

The chain has TRBV11-3 and TRBJ2-5; no clear D. This CDR3 is built from 20 residues. The V gene lost 4 bases and the J gene lost 4 bases, with 31 bases spanning the gap. Germline V gene sequence: CDR1 SGHNT, CDR2 YENEEA. The CDR3 coding sequence is TGTGCCAGCAGCTCACCCTACCCTGTAATGGTGTCGGAAGACGGAGAGACCCAGTACTTC. This codes for CASSSPYPVMVSEDGETQYF.

The chain recombines TRBV24-1 with TRBJ1-2, with D tentatively TRBD1 (5 bases). The V gene's germline CDR1 is KGHDR and CDR2 SFDVKD. V lost 9 bases and J 4 bases, leaving 11 bases between the germline ends. The CDR3 length is 12 residues. The CDR3 reads CATVRVGYGYTF. The DNA of the CDR3 is TGTGCCACCGTCAGGGTTGGCTATGGCTACACCTTC.

This chain links TRBV2 with TRBJ2-7; TRBD1 agrees at 9 bases. The CDR3 consists of 14 residues. Germline CDR1 is SNHLY and CDR2 is FYNNEI. J lost 0 bases, V lost 8 bases, and 5 bases had no gene match. The CDR3 loop reads CASLSQGASYEQYF. As DNA, the CDR3 is TGTGCCAGCCTTTCACAGGGGGCCTCCTACGAGCAGTACTTC.

Only a few counts were recorded for this clone. The V and J genes are TRBV19 and TRBJ1-1; maybe TRBD1 (6 bases). V lost 3 bases and J 8 bases, leaving 13 bases between the germline ends. The CDR3 consists of 13 residues. The germline CDR1 and CDR2 sequences are LNHDA and SQIVND (reference sequence). CDR3 nucleotide sequence: TGTGCCAGTAGTATGGGGGCTCCAGCGGAAGCTTTCTTT. Protein sequence: CASSMGAPAEAFF.

CDR3 DNA: TGTGCCAGCAGCTTAGTATCTTCGACTAGCGGGGCGTACAATGAGCAGTTCTTC. It is translated as CASSLVSSTSGAYNEQFF. The chain uses TRBV11-2 and TRBJ2-1; 11 nucleotides agree with TRBD2. The CDR3 loop spans 18 amino acids. The V segment lost 1 base and the J segment 4 bases; nucleotides outside the gene matches: 9. The germline V gene has CDR1 SGHAT and CDR2 FQNNGV.

This clone was found many times. The rearrangement links TRBV7-2 to TRBJ2-3; D is uncertain. The V gene's germline CDR1 is SGHTA and CDR2 FQGNSA. The CDR3 length is 12 residues. The V gene lost 3 bases and the J gene lost 6 bases, with 7 bases spanning the gap. CDR3 region: CASSFGFDTQYF. In nucleotides, the CDR3 is TGTGCCAGCAGCTTTGGCTTCGATACGCAGTATTTT.

A word on this clone: Other DNA sequences of this sample code for an identical CDR3. The V gene is TRBV2, the J gene TRBJ1-1; unclear D gene. Trimming removed 2 bases from V and 1 base from J, with 2 bases in between. The germline V gene encodes CDR1 SNHLY and CDR2 FYNNEI. CDR3 size: 12 residues. The CDR3 is CASSEQNTEAFF. CDR3 sequence (DNA): TGTGCCAGCAGTGAACAGAACACTGAAGCTTTCTTT.

The V and J genes are TRBV7-6 and TRBJ2-5; tentatively, D is TRBD2 (5 bases). Germline CDR1 and CDR2: SGHVS and FNYEAQ. Deletions cut 3 bases from V and 5 bases from J, with 7 bases between. The CDR3 has 12 amino acids. The CDR3 loop is CASSLGSETQYF. The CDR3 DNA sequence: TGTGCCAGCAGCTTGGGGAGTGAGACCCAGTACTTC.

V is TRBV27 and J is TRBJ2-2; perhaps TRBD2 as D (5 bases). The CDR3 runs 21 residues. V lost 1 base and J 1 base, leaving 25 bases between the germline ends. Germline V CDR1 and CDR2: MNHEY, SMNVEV (reference sequence). The CDR3 sequence: CASSLYPGSEARPENTGELFF. CDR3 coding DNA: TGTGCCAGCAGTTTATACCCGGGGTCGGAAGCAAGGCCCGAGAACACCGGGGAGCTGTTTTTT.

The genes are TRBV7-9 and TRBJ2-6; D remains unclear. Germline CDR1 and CDR2: SEHNR and FQNEAQ (reference sequence). This CDR3 comprises 13 residues. With 2 bases removed from V and 4 bases from J, the gap between germline ends came to 3 bases. In DNA form, the CDR3 reads TGTGCCAGCAGCTTAATCGGGGCCAACGTCCTGACTTTC. It specifies CASSLIGANVLTF.

This sequence joins TRBV12-3 or TRBV12-4 and TRBJ2-5; 8 bases match TRBD1. Trimming cost V 3 bases and J 7 bases; bases outside gene matches: 4. The CDR3 length is 13 residues. The CDR3 nucleotides are TGTGCCAGCAGTTTCGGGACAGGAGGGACCCAGTACTTC. Translated: CASSFGTGGTQYF.

This clone was observed a few times. The gene calls are TRBV5-1 and TRBJ2-2, with 11 bases matching TRBD1. Germline CDR1 reads SGHRS; CDR2 reads YFSETQ. This CDR3 has 16 amino acids. Trimming cost V 4 bases and J 4 bases; bases outside gene matches: 6. The CDR3 DNA follows: TGCGCCAGCAGCCAGGACAGGGGGCCGGGCACCGGGGAGCTGTTTTTT. Translation gives CASSQDRGPGTGELFF.

V is TRBV29-1 and J is TRBJ1-1; the D is unclear. The CDR3 has 12 residues. Germline loops: CDR1 SQVTM, CDR2 ANQGSEA. V gave up 3 bases and J gave up 1 base, with 6 bases separating them. As DNA, the CDR3 is TGCAGCGTTGATCGGAAGAACACTGAAGCTTTCTTT. It is translated as CSVDRKNTEAFF.

The rearrangement uses TRBV5-6 and TRBJ2-7, with 9 bases that match TRBD1. Unmatched junction bases numbered 3, after V lost 3 bases and J lost 5 bases. The CDR3 is made up of 13 amino acids. From germline, CDR1 is SGHDT and CDR2 YYEEEE. The CDR3 loop is CASSWGQGHEQYF. CDR3 in DNA: TGTGCCAGCAGCTGGGGACAGGGCCACGAGCAGTACTTC.

The chain couples TRBV7-2 to TRBJ2-1; D uncertain. V was trimmed by 0 bases and J by 7 bases, leaving 16 bases between them. The CDR3 sequence is 16 residues long. Germline assignment: CDR1 SGHTA and CDR2 FQGNSA. The CDR3 DNA is TGTGCCAGCAGCTTAGCGCCGGGTCCCCCCCAGAATGAGCAGTTCTTC. This translates into CASSLAPGPPQNEQFF.

A remark on this clone: Other DNA sequences within the sample encode an identical CDR3. The DNA for the CDR3 is TGTGCCAGCAGCTTAAGACTAGCAGGCGAGACCCAGTACTTC. Encoded protein: CASSLRLAGETQYF. The V and J genes are TRBV7-2 and TRBJ2-5; 7 nucleotides agree with TRBD2. Germline loops: CDR1 SGHTA, CDR2 FQGNSA. Trimming took 2 bases from V and 5 from J; bases not matched to a gene: 5. The CDR3 totals 14 residues. The full variable domain, with the rest looked up from reference TRBV7-2 and TRBJ2-5, is GAGVSQSPSNKVTEKGKDVELRCDPISGHTALYWYRQSLGQGLEFLIYFQGNSAPDKSGLPSDRFSAERTGGSVSTLTIQRTQQEDSAVYLCASSLRLAGETQYFGPGTRLLVL.

The rearrangement uses TRBV24-1 and TRBJ2-1; 8 bases are shared with TRBD2. J gave up 8 bases and V 5 bases, and 10 bases lay outside the gene matches. Germline V gene sequence: CDR1 KGHDR, CDR2 SFDVKD. This CDR3 is built from 15 residues. CDR3 sequence reads: CATSGGVAGRHEQFF. DNA of the CDR3: TGTGCCACCAGTGGTGGGGTAGCGGGACGACATGAGCAGTTCTTC.

The rearrangement links TRBV6-2 or TRBV6-3 to TRBJ2-5; D call uncertain. The CDR3 sequence is 11 residues long. CDR1 is MNHEY and CDR2 is SVGEGT in the germline V gene. V was cut by 5 bases and J by 5 bases, with 6 bases left in between. CDR3 region: CASSQTETQYF. The CDR3 bases are TGTGCCAGCAGTCAAACGGAGACCCAGTACTTC.

This rearrangement joins TRBV7-9 to TRBJ2-4; 7 bases are a match to TRBD2. The germline gives CDR1 SEHNR, CDR2 FQNEAQ (reference sequence). Trimming cost V 8 bases and J 0 bases; bases outside gene matches: 7. There are 15 residues in the CDR3. The DNA of the CDR3 is TGTGCCAGCGACCGGGGGGAGATAGCCAAAAACATTCAGTACTTC. Protein product: CASDRGEIAKNIQYF.

The rearrangement links TRBV28 to TRBJ1-3; D possibly corresponds to TRBD1 (6 bases). Between the trimmed V and J ends, which lost 10 bases and 2 bases, there was a span of 15 bases. The CDR3 length is 14 residues. The germline gives CDR1 MDHEN, CDR2 SYDVKM. DNA of the CDR3: TGTGCCACCTTGGCGGGGGCTGCTGGAAACACCATATATTTT. Its translation: CATLAGAAGNTIYF.

This chain joins TRBV28 and TRBJ1-2; no reliable D call. Germline CDR1 reads MDHEN; CDR2 reads SYDVKM. The CDR3 is made up of 14 amino acids. Deletions cut 6 bases from V and 0 bases from J, with 11 bases between. The CDR3 DNA follows: TGTGCCAGCAGAGCAGGCGGCCCTAACTATGGCTACACCTTC. Translating it yields CASRAGGPNYGYTF.

This clone was recorded only once. CDR3: CASSPGTGKNEKLFF. As DNA, the CDR3 is TGCGCCAGCAGCCCGGGGACAGGGAAGAATGAAAAACTGTTTTTT. The chain recombines TRBV5-1 with TRBJ1-4, with 9 nucleotides matching TRBD1. CDR1 and CDR2 (germline): SGHRS, YFSETQ. This CDR3 has 15 amino acids. The V and J ends lost 4 bases and 5 bases, in that order; junction bases with no gene match: 6.

This sequence joins TRBV2 and TRBJ2-3; D is undetermined. V lost 2 bases, J lost 4 bases, and 13 bases lay in between. The CDR3 is 15 residues long. Germline CDR1 SNHLY, CDR2 FYNNEI. In nucleotides, the CDR3 is TGTGCCAGCAGTGAAAATGATCTAGTGGCAGATACGCAGTATTTT. It codes for CASSENDLVADTQYF.